This TCR beta chain was obtained from a study of neoadjuvant anti-PD-1 for oral cavity cancer. Germline values: CDR1 SGHVS, CDR2 FNYEAQ. V trimming: 0 bases; J trimming: 1 base; junction bases outside the gene matches: 16. The CDR3 consists of 21 residues. Method: immunoSEQ multiplex PCR; TCRdb's copy keeps in-frame clones and lacks some. This sample has tens of thousands of clones; approximately 80% occur once, and the top ten carry 2.5% to 3.5%. The material was PBMCs, obtained before nivolumab (anti-PD-1) treatment. The TCR originated in a person aged 40 to 85 with oral cavity squamous cell carcinoma. This chain uses TRBV7-6 with TRBJ2-5; 11 bases line up with TRBD2. CDR3 coding DNA: TGTGCCAGCAGCTTAGCCCCCCCTCTAGCGGGAGGTCCCCGGGGCCAAGAGACCCAGTACTTC. This encodes CASSLAPPLAGGPRGQETQYF.